The TCR beta chain described here comes from a study of blood T cell repertoires in COVID-19. Overall study: There were acute and convalescent COVID-19 samples, and they came from the United States, Italy and Spain.

Original methodology: How many nucleated cells were present was estimated from reference gene primer amplification. This table comes from immunoSEQ multiplex PCR, and its TCRdb copy is limited to in-frame clones, with some not included. V and J calls and clone size follow that table, whereas D and trimming were derived from the DNA. The sample has 380,000 or so clones; over 75% are singletons. From germline, CDR1 is WNHNN and CDR2 SYGVQD (reference sequence). Trimming removed 3 bases at V and 3 bases at J, with 5 bases between. The CDR3 consists of 12 residues. The cohort comprised adults aged about 18 to 100 years residing in about 25 US areas. Participants had their cohort set by participant-reported clinical history.

The sequence was obtained from a woman younger than 45 with acute COVID-19. Sequencing input: PBMCs or T cells enriched from blood (not recorded which). The rearrangement joins TRBV10-1 to TRBJ1-2; unclear D gene. CDR3 sequence: CASSDQDYGYTF. For the CDR3, the DNA is TGCGCCAGCAGTGATCAGGACTATGGCTACACCTTC.